This paragraph reports one T cell receptor beta chain. What it binds is unknown. This sample was taken from a study of Ad26.COV2.S vaccination and SARS-CoV-2 variants. This table comes from immunoSEQ multiplex PCR, and its TCRdb copy is limited to in-frame clones, with some not included. Here the sample spans roughly 380,000 clones, 88% being singletons. Treatment here: around 19 received Ad26.COV2.S at low or high dose, single or two shots; 5 received placebo; per-sample allocation not given. On day 63 after the first injection, vaccine and placebo recipients gave samples. Whoever gave the sample was an adult aged 18-55 years in Boston. Ad26 vector vaccine expressed Wuhan-strain SARS-CoV-2 spike. This CDR3 contains 14 residues. V gave up 0 bases and J gave up 11 bases; unmatched junction bases: 5. Germline values: CDR1 SGDLS, CDR2 YYNGEE. Findings of the study overall: TCR breadth and depth analyses may have underestimated total T cell responses.

The chain carries TRBV9 and TRBJ1-6; TRBD1 matches 7 bases. This clonotype was sampled from a person between 18 and 59 years old who received the Ad26.COV2.S COVID-19 vaccine or a placebo. Specimen: peripheral blood, collected in a trial of Ad26.COV2.S vaccine versus placebo. In DNA, the CDR3 is TGTGCCAGCAGCGTAGGACAGGGCGGGCCACCCCTCCACTTT. The encoded protein is CASSVGQGGPPLHF.